This T cell receptor (beta chain) was sequenced for a study of blood T cell repertoires in COVID-19 (TCRdb year 2020). Regarding the complete study: Samples covering the acute and convalescent phases of COVID-19 were provided by collaborators in the United States, Italy and Spain. Deeply sampled blood TCRbeta repertoires from subjects exposed to, actively infected with, or recovered from COVID-19 were included in the dataset. The repertoires were released in a freely available public database meant as a resource for research on the immune response to SARS-CoV-2. Where available, HLA class I and class II types were taken from metadata supplied by the sample provider and were not determined by assay-based typing. The material from the prospective study consisted of cDNA or gDNA derived from T cells, B-cell-depleted T cells, or PBMCs. The samples were drawn from the first 160 participants of the ongoing ImmuneRACE study and from 1,254 subjects provided by 6 global collaborators. Sample metadata almost always included a de-identified subject ID, COVID-19 status, age in years and sex.

TCRbeta CDR3 regions were amplified from genomic DNA by means of the immunoSEQ Assay, a bias-controlled multiplex PCR. The study's own analysis went as follows. Within the assay, amplification of reference gene primers was used to estimate how many nucleated cells each sample contained. Sequence reads were collapsed and filtered to measure the absolute abundance of every unique TCRbeta CDR3 rearrangement. For each sample, productive Simpson clonality was calculated by taking the square root of Simpson's diversity index across productive rearrangements. Imported from immuneACCESS, the table was reduced by TCRdb to in-frame sequences with V and J called. These copies leave out some clones; in studies compared against another copy, an unresolved V gene accounts for under half, and the cause of the remainder is not known. That table is the source of V, J and clone size, and D and trimming were worked out from the DNA. The sample table shows about 160,000 clones, and approximately 88% are seen once. Of the sample, around 3% falls within the top ten clones.

Each collaborating institution followed its own protocols to collect whole blood in K2EDTA tubes. Collaborator samples were shipped for TCRbeta analysis as frozen whole blood, isolated PBMCs, or DNA extracted from either sample type. This clone occurred a few times. This receptor's antigen is unknown. Per-base qualities were not stored, and no clone one base away is much larger. CDR1 and CDR2 (MNHEY, SMNVEV) derive from the germline V gene (reference sequence). From its cysteine to its phenylalanine, the CDR3 spans 13 amino acids. CDR3 DNA is the only sequence kept; it has 39 bases, read in frame from the first base. V gives up 6 bases and J gives up 2 bases, and the segment between their germline ends measures 8 bases. The study at large found these results: The quantity of clinical and demographic metadata differed by source and by participant and was supplied without curation.

The sequenced sample was peripheral blood. The receptor was isolated from a man in his 60s with acute or convalescent COVID-19. The rearrangement joined TRBV27 to TRBJ1-5; no D gene is confidently identified. This receptor has the CDR3 CASRLGGNQPQHF. The nucleotides read TGTGCCAGCAGGCTCGGAGGCAATCAGCCCCAGCATTTT.